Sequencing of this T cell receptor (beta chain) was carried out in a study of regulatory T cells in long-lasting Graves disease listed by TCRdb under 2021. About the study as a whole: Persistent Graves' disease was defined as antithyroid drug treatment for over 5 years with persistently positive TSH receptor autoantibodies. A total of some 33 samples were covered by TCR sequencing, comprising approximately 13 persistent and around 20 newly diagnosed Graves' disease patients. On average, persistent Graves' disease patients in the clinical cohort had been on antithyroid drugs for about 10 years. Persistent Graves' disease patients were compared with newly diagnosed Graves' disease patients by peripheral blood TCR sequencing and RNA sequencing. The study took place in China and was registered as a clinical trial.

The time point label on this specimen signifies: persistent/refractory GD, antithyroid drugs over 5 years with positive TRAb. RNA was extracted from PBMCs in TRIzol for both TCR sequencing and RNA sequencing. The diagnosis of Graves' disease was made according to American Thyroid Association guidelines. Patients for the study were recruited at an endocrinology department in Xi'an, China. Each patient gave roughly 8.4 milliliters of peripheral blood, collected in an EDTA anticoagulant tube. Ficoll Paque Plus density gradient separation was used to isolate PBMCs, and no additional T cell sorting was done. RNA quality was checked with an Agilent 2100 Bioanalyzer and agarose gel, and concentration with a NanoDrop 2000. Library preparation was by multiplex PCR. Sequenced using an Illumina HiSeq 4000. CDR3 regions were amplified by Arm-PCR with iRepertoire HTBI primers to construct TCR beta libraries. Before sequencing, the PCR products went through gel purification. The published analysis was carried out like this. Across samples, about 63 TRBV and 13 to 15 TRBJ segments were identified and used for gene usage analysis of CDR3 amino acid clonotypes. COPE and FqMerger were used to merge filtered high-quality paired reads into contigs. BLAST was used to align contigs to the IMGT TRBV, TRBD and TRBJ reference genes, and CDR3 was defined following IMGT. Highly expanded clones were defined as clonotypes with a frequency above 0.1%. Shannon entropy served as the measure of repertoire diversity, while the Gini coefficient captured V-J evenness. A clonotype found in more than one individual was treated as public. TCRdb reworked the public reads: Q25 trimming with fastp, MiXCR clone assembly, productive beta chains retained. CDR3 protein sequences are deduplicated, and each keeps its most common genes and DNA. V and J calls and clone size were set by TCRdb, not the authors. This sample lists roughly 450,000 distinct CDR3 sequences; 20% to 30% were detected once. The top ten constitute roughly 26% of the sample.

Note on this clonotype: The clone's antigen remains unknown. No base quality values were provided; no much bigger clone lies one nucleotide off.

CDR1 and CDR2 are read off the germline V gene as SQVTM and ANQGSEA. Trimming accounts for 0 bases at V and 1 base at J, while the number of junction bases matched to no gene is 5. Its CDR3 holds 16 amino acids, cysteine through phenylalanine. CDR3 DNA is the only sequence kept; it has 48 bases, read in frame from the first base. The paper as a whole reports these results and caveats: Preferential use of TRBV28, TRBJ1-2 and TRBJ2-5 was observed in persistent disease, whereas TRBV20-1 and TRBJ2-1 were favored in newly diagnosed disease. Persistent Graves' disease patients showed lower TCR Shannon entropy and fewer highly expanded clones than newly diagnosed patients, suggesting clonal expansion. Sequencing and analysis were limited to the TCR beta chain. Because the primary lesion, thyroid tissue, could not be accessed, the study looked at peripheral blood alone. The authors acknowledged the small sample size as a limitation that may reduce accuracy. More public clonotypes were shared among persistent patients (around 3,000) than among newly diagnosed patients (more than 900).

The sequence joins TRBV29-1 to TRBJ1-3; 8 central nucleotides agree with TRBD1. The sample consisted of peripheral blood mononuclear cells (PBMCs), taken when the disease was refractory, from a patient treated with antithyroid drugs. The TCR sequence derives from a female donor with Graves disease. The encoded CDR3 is CSVEDPDRGSGNTIYF. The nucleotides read TGCAGCGTTGAAGATCCAGACAGGGGTTCTGGAAACACCATATATTTT.